What follows are 31 T cell receptor beta chains derived from one specimen sequenced in a study of identical twins. TCRdb independently ran MiXCR on the 5' RACE reads; one entry per CDR3 protein. Of some 730,000 distinct CDR3 sequences in the sample, about 20% were seen once. A further study also used this sample, focusing on T cells expressing NK-cell markers.

Sequencing was performed on PBMCs. All receptors derive from a young woman in good health.

The rearrangement uses TRBV6-1 and TRBJ2-1, with 10 positions matching TRBD2. CDR1 is MNHNS and CDR2 is SASEGT in the germline V gene. Unmatched junction bases numbered 8, after V lost 6 bases and J lost 9 bases. The CDR3 is 14 residues long. For the CDR3, the DNA is TGTGCCAGCAGCACTCTAGCGGGGGTTGGTGAGCAGTTCTTC. Residues: CASSTLAGVGEQFF.

The chain recombines TRBV29-1 with TRBJ2-7, with D unclear. The CDR3 loop spans 12 amino acids. V gave up 5 bases and J gave up 3 bases, with 11 bases separating them. Germline values: CDR1 SQVTM, CDR2 ANQGSEA. For the CDR3, the DNA is TGCAGCGTTAAGGGCCCTAACTACGAGCAGTACTTC. The encoded protein is CSVKGPNYEQYF.

The CDR3 here is CSASRTGVSRETQYF. DNA for the CDR3: TGCAGTGCTAGCAGGACAGGGGTATCTCGAGAGACCCAGTACTTC. The chain carries TRBV20-1 and TRBJ2-5, with 9 bases fitting TRBD1. V lost 3 bases, J lost 4 bases, and 9 bases stayed unmatched. Germline CDR1 is DFQATT and CDR2 is SNEGSKA (reference sequence). The CDR3 is made up of 15 amino acids.

The chain has TRBV14 and TRBJ1-4; D call uncertain. Looked up from germline, CDR1 is SGHDN and CDR2 is FVKESK. This CDR3 comprises 15 residues. V was cut by 1 base and J by 1 base, with 7 bases left in between. Here the CDR3 DNA reads TGTGCCAGCAGCCAAGTCGGGCGAACTAATGAAAAACTGTTTTTT. Its translation: CASSQVGRTNEKLFF.

Concerning this clonotype itself: Its ends do not fully match the called genes, so a read error is possible. This chain uses TRBV12-3 or TRBV12-4 with TRBJ2-7; D gene uncertain. This CDR3 comprises 13 residues. The CDR3 bases are TGTGCCAGCAGTTTAGGGTCAACCTACGAGCAGCACTTC. Translation: CASSLGSTYEQHF.

The chain recombines TRBV15 with TRBJ2-3; D possibly matches TRBD1 or TRBD2 (6 bases each). This CDR3 spans 15 amino acids. V was trimmed by 0 bases and J by 1 base, leaving 8 bases between them. Germline V gene lookup returns CDR1 LNHNV and CDR2 YYDKDF (reference sequence). The CDR3 nucleotides are TGTGCCACCAGCAGAGATAGGGGGGGCACAGATACGCAGTATTTT. Translation: CATSRDRGGTDTQYF. Looking up the rest from reference TRBV15 and TRBJ2-3 gives the full variable domain: DAMVIQNPRYQVTQFGKPVTLSCSQTLNHNVMYWYQQKSSQAPKLLFHYYDKDFNNEADTPDNFQSRRPNTSFCFLDIRSPGLGDTAMYLCATSRDRGGTDTQYFGPGTRLTVL.

V usage is TRBV5-6 and J usage is TRBJ1-2; the match to TRBD1 covers 11 bases. J was trimmed by 4 bases and V by 3 bases; bases with no gene match: 5. CDR1 SGHDT and CDR2 YYEEEE come from the germline V gene. The CDR3 runs to 15 residues. In DNA, the CDR3 is TGTGCCAGCAGCTCGCAGGGGACAGGGGGCTATGGCTACACCTTC. Protein product: CASSSQGTGGYGYTF.

In its sample, this clonotype was seen a few times. The chain combines TRBV29-1 with TRBJ2-3; 10 nucleotides line up with TRBD2. Germline V CDR1 and CDR2: SQVTM, ANQGSEA. The CDR3 consists of 15 residues. J was trimmed by 3 bases and V by 5 bases; bases with no gene match: 8. The CDR3 loop reads CSVRWETSGTDTQYF. The CDR3 coding sequence is TGCAGCGTTCGTTGGGAGACTAGCGGGACAGATACGCAGTATTTT.

This clonotype was counted many times. This chain links TRBV6-1 with TRBJ2-7; D gene ambiguous. Trimming shortened V by 6 bases and J by 4 bases, and 13 bases separated the two germline ends. There are 13 residues in the CDR3. Germline V gene sequence: CDR1 MNHNS, CDR2 SASEGT. CDR3 protein: CASSPVGPYEQYF. CDR3 bases: TGTGCCAGCAGCCCCGTGGGCCCTTACGAGCAGTACTTC.

This chain links TRBV5-1 with TRBJ2-3; TRBD2 agrees at 12 bases. Germline V gives CDR1 SGHRS, CDR2 YFSETQ. The V segment lost 0 bases and the J segment 2 bases; nucleotides outside the gene matches: 10. The CDR3 runs 19 residues. The CDR3 DNA follows: TGCGCCAGCAGCTTGGCCGCTCTAGCGGGGGGGCCTAACACAGATACGCAGTATTTT. The encoded protein is CASSLAALAGGPNTDTQYF. The full variable domain, completed using reference TRBV5-1 and TRBJ2-3, is KAGVTQTPRYLIKTRGQQVTLSCSPISGHRSVSWYQQTPGQGLQFLFEYFSETQRNKGNFPGRFSGRQFSNSRSEMNVSTLELGDSALYLCASSLAALAGGPNTDTQYFGPGTRLTVL.

This clonotype was counted ten times or more. V is TRBV7-9 and J is TRBJ2-1, with D perhaps TRBD1 (5 bases). The CDR3 sequence is 14 residues long. The ends were cut back, 0 bases at V and 2 bases at J, with 5 bases in the middle. Germline-derived CDR1 and CDR2 are SEHNR and FQNEAQ (reference sequence). The CDR3 bases are TGTGCCAGCAGCTTAGCGGGGCCCTACAATGAGCAGTTCTTC. Its protein is CASSLAGPYNEQFF. The entire variable domain, with the rest obtained from reference TRBV7-9 and TRBJ2-1, is as follows: DTGVSQNPRHKITKRGQNVTFRCDPISEHNRLYWYRQTLGQGPEFLTYFQNEAQLEKSRLLSDRFSAERPKGSFSTLEIQRTEQGDSAMYLCASSLAGPYNEQFFGPGTRLTVL.

The chain employs TRBV15 and TRBJ1-2; 8 nucleotides agree with TRBD1. J gave up 6 bases and V 3 bases, and 0 bases lay outside the gene matches. CDR3 size: 12 residues. CDR1 is LNHNV and CDR2 is YYDKDF in the germline V gene (reference sequence). The CDR3 bases are TGTGCCACCAGCAGGGACAGGGATGGCTACACCTTC. Its translation is CATSRDRDGYTF.

In DNA form, the CDR3 reads TGTGCCAGCAGCTTAGCCCGGGAGGGCCGGTATGAGCAGTTCTTC. This sequence encodes CASSLAREGRYEQFF. The chain links TRBV7-2 to TRBJ2-1; 8 bases fit TRBD2. This CDR3 has 15 residues. With 0 bases clipped from V and 8 bases from J, the junction kept 6 bases outside the gene matches. CDR1 and CDR2 from the germline V gene are SGHTA and FQGNSA.

This clonotype was observed a few times. This chain links TRBV9 with TRBJ2-2, with TRBD2 identical over 7 bases. From germline, CDR1 is SGDLS and CDR2 YYNGEE. V was clipped by 4 bases and J by 7 bases; unmatched bases: 10. The CDR3 is 15 residues long. For the CDR3, the DNA is TGTGCCAGCAGCCCCCGGGGGGTTGAGGTCGGGGAGCTGTTTTTT. Its translation is CASSPRGVEVGELFF.

This sequence joins TRBV29-1 and TRBJ2-7, with a tentative D call TRBD1 (6 bases). Deletions cut 4 bases from V and 2 bases from J, with 9 bases between. This CDR3 is 12 amino acids long. CDR1 and CDR2 from the germline V gene are SQVTM and ANQGSEA. The CDR3 loop is CSVGQDPYEQYF. For the CDR3, the DNA is TGCAGCGTTGGACAGGATCCCTACGAGCAGTACTTC.

The V and J genes are TRBV5-1 and TRBJ2-7; TRBD2 might be the D (5 bases). V lost 5 bases, J lost 2 bases, and 14 bases lay in between. The V gene's germline CDR1 is SGHRS and CDR2 YFSETQ. The CDR3 is 14 amino acids. The CDR3 DNA sequence: TGCGCCAGCAGATCGTCTCTGACTACCTACGAGCAGTACTTC. Translated: CASRSSLTTYEQYF.

The rearrangement uses TRBV5-6 and TRBJ1-5, with D maybe TRBD1 (5 bases). Germline values: CDR1 SGHDT, CDR2 YYEEEE. V was trimmed by 3 bases and J by 7 bases, leaving 14 bases between them. The CDR3 has 14 amino acids. CDR3 in amino acids: CASSSPLRQQPQHF. The CDR3 DNA reads as TGTGCCAGCAGCTCTCCTTTACGACAGCAGCCCCAGCATTTT.

The V call is TRBV5-5, the J call TRBJ2-4, with 7 bases that match TRBD1. After removal of 7 bases from V and 1 base from J, the junction contained 5 bases not matched to a gene. The germline V gene has CDR1 SGHKS and CDR2 YYEKEE (reference sequence). The CDR3 extends over 14 amino acids. Here the CDR3 reads CASRLQGAKNIQYF. The CDR3 coding sequence is TGTGCCAGCCGTCTACAGGGGGCCAAAAACATTCAGTACTTC.

This clonotype was found a few times. The chain combines TRBV6-5 with TRBJ2-7; possible D gene TRBD2, 6 bases. Germline CDR1 is MNHEY and CDR2 is SVGAGI. With 3 bases removed from V and 1 base from J, the gap between germline ends came to 16 bases. This CDR3 region has 16 residues. CDR3 nucleotides: TGTGCCAGCAGTTATAGCGGCCCGAAACCGTCCTACGAGCAGTACTTC. As protein: CASSYSGPKPSYEQYF.

This clonotype was recorded a few times. This chain uses TRBV6-4 with TRBJ1-5, with D possibly TRBD1 on 5 matching bases. Germline V gives CDR1 MRHNA, CDR2 SNTAGT. The CDR3 extends over 16 amino acids. Trimming cost V 2 bases and J 2 bases, with 13 bases left between them. CDR3 loop: CASSDRGGFGNQPQHF. Written as DNA, the CDR3 is TGTGCCAGCAGTGACAGGGGCGGGTTTGGCAATCAGCCCCAGCATTTT.

The chain combines TRBV12-3 or TRBV12-4 with TRBJ1-3, with no clear D. The ends were cut back, 6 bases at V and 7 bases at J, with 13 bases in the middle. There are 13 residues in the CDR3. The CDR3 DNA is TGTGCCAGCAGCCCCAATAGGGCGAACACCATATATTTT. Protein sequence: CASSPNRANTIYF.

The chain carries TRBV2 and TRBJ2-1, with D perhaps TRBD1 or TRBD2 (5 bases each). The ends were cut back, 7 bases at V and 3 bases at J, with 10 bases in the middle. Germline V gene data show CDR1 as SNHLY and CDR2 as FYNNEI. The CDR3 sequence is 13 residues long. The CDR3 sequence: CASMRGGYNEQFF. In DNA, the CDR3 is TGTGCCAGCATGAGGGGCGGCTACAATGAGCAGTTCTTC.

The rearrangement uses TRBV7-6 and TRBJ2-7, with D possibly TRBD1 on 6 matching bases. The CDR3 runs to 13 residues. Per germline, CDR1 SGHVS and CDR2 FNYEAQ. Trimming took off 2 bases at V and 5 bases at J, with 10 bases between the two ends. The CDR3 spells CASSLYTGNEQYF. The CDR3 DNA reads as TGTGCCAGCAGCTTATATACAGGGAACGAGCAGTACTTC.

This clonotype was picked up a small number of times. The gene calls are TRBV18 and TRBJ2-5, with D possibly TRBD2 on 6 matching bases. Trimming took 0 bases from V and 1 from J, leaving 12 bases between them. CDR3 size: 16 residues. Germline V gene lookup returns CDR1 KGHSH and CDR2 LQKENI. The CDR3 protein is CASSPPLARTQETQYF. The CDR3 DNA follows: TGTGCCAGCTCACCACCCCTAGCGCGAACCCAAGAGACCCAGTACTTC.

The V and J genes are TRBV10-2 and TRBJ2-1; TRBD2 is a possible D gene (5 bases). V was trimmed by 4 bases and J by 15 bases, leaving 16 bases between them. This CDR3 is built from 12 residues. The germline gives CDR1 WSHSY, CDR2 SAAADI. CDR3 coding DNA: TGCGCCAGCAGTGCGGACCGGCGGGCCAGGTTCTTC. It yields the protein CASSADRRARFF.

This clonotype has only a few counts. The chain links TRBV12-3 or TRBV12-4 to TRBJ2-7; D remains ambiguous. The V gene lost 6 bases and the J gene lost 4 bases, with 16 bases spanning the gap. The CDR3 is 14 residues long. The chain's CDR3 is CASSRAPTGYEQYF. CDR3 coding DNA: TGTGCCAGCAGCCGAGCCCCGACCGGTTACGAGCAGTACTTC.

V usage is TRBV7-9 and J usage is TRBJ2-7; 9 nucleotides match TRBD1. Germline V gives CDR1 SEHNR, CDR2 FQNEAQ (reference sequence). V trimming: 4 bases; J trimming: 2 bases; junction bases outside the gene matches: 6. The CDR3 covers 15 residues. DNA for the CDR3: TGTGCCAGCAGCTCACTGGGACAGGGAGCCTACGAGCAGTACTTC. Residues: CASSSLGQGAYEQYF.

This clonotype has only a few counts. The genes are TRBV24-1 and TRBJ1-2; perhaps TRBD1 as D (5 bases). The CDR3 covers 14 residues. CDR1 is KGHDR, CDR2 SFDVKD, per germline. V was pared by 3 bases and J by 8 bases, with 15 bases between. The CDR3, as DNA: TGTGCCACCAGTGATGCAGGGCAGGTCCAAGGCTACACCTTC. Its protein product is CATSDAGQVQGYTF.

This clonotype came up a few times. J is TRBJ1-1 and V is TRBV20-1, with a weak D call TRBD1 (6 bases). Germline CDR1 is DFQATT and CDR2 is SNEGSKA (reference sequence). CDR3 length equals 16 residues. Trimming cost V 5 bases and J 2 bases, with 21 bases left between them. CDR3 region: CSAPQTGQPANTEAFF. The CDR3 nucleotides are TGCAGTGCTCCCCAGACAGGACAGCCGGCTAACACTGAAGCTTTCTTT.

This clonotype was picked up many times. The rearrangement uses TRBV5-1 and TRBJ1-1; tentatively, D is TRBD1 (5 bases). Germline V gene data show CDR1 as SGHRS and CDR2 as YFSETQ. This CDR3 spans 12 amino acids. Trimming stripped 4 bases from V and 1 base from J, with 5 bases between. For the CDR3, the DNA is TGCGCCAGCAGCGGACAGAACACTGAAGCTTTCTTT. It specifies CASSGQNTEAFF. Drawing the rest from reference TRBV5-1 and TRBJ1-1, the complete variable domain is KAGVTQTPRYLIKTRGQQVTLSCSPISGHRSVSWYQQTPGQGLQFLFEYFSETQRNKGNFPGRFSGRQFSNSRSEMNVSTLELGDSALYLCASSGQNTEAFFGQGTRLTVV.

This clonotype was detected ten times or more. The chain is built from TRBV12-3 or TRBV12-4 and TRBJ1-2; D not certain. This CDR3 comprises 12 residues. V dropped 5 bases and J dropped 2 bases, with 6 bases sitting between them. CDR3 nucleotides: TGTGCCAGCAGTGAGGAGAACTATGGCTACACCTTC. Encoded protein: CASSEENYGYTF.